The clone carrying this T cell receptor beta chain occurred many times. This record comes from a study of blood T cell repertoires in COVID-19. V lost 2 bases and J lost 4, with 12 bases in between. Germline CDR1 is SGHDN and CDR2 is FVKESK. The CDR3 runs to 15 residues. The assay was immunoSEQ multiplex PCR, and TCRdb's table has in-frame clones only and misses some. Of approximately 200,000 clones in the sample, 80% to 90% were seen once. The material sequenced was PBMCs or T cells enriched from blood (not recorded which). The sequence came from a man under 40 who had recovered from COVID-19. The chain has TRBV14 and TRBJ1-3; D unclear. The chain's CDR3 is CASSQRGPLGNTIYF. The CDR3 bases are TGTGCCAGCAGCCAACGAGGGCCCCTCGGAAACACCATATATTTT.